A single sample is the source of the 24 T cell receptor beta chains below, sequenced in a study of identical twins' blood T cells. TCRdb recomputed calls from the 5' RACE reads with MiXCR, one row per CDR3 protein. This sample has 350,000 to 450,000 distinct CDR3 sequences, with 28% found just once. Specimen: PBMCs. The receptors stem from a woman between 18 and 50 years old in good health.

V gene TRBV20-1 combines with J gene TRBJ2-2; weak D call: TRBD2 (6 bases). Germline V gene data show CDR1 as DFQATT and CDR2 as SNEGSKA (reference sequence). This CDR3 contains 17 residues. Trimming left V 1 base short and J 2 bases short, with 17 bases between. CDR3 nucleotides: TGCAGTGCTAGAGGAGCTCGGGGGAGTGCCAACACCGGGGAGCTGTTTTTT. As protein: CSARGARGSANTGELFF.

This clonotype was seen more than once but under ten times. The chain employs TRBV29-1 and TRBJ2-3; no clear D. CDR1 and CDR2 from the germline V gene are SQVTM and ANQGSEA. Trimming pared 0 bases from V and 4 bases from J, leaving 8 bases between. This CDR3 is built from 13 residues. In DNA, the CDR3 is TGCAGCGTTGAAGATTCTAGATCAGATACGCAGTATTTT. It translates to CSVEDSRSDTQYF.

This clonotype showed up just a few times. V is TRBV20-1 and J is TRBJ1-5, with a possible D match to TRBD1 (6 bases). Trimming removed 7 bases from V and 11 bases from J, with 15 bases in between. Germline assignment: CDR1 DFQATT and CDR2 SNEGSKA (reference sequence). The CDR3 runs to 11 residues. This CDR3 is CSVTGGATQHF. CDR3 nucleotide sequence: TGCAGTGTCACGGGGGGGGCGACCCAGCATTTT.

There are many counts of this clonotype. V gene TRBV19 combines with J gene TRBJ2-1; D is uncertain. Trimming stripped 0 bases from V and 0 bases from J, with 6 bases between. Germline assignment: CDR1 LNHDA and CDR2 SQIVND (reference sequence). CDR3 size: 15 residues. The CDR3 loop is CASSIDLFSYNEQFF. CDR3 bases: TGTGCCAGTAGTATAGATTTATTCTCCTACAATGAGCAGTTCTTC.

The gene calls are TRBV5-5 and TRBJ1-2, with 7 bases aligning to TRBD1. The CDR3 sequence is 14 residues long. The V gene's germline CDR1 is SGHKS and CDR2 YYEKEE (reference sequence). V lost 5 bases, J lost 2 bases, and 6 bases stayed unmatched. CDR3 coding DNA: TGTGCCAGCAGTTCTGGACAGGAAAACTATGGCTACACCTTC. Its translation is CASSSGQENYGYTF.

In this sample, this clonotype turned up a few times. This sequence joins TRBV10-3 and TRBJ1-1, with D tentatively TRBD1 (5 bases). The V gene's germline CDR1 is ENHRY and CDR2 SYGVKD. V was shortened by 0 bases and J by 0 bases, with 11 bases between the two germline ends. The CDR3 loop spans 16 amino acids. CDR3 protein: CAISESPRRVNTEAFF. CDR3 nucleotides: TGTGCCATCAGTGAGTCCCCCCGCAGGGTGAACACTGAAGCTTTCTTT.

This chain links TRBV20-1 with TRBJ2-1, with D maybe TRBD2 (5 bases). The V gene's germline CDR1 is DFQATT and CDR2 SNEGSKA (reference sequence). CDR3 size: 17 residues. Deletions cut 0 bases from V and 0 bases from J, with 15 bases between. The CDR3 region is CSARDFFRGRSYNEQFF. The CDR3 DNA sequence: TGCAGTGCTAGAGATTTCTTCCGGGGTCGCTCCTACAATGAGCAGTTCTTC.

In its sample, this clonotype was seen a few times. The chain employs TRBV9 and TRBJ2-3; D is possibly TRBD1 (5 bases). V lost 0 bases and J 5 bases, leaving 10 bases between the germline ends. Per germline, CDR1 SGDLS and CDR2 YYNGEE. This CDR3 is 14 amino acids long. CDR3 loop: CASSVATQGDTQYF. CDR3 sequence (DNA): TGTGCCAGCAGCGTAGCTACCCAGGGAGATACGCAGTATTTT.

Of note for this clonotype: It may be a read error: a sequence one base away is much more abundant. In nucleotides, the CDR3 is TGCGCCAGCAGAGGTCGCTGGGATTACAATCAGCCCCAGCATTTT. Translating it yields CASRGRWDYNQPQHF. This chain joins TRBV10-2 and TRBJ1-5; D is unresolved. The germline CDR1 and CDR2 sequences are WSHSY and SAAADI. V gave up 6 bases and J gave up 3 bases, with 15 bases separating them. The CDR3 sequence is 15 residues long.

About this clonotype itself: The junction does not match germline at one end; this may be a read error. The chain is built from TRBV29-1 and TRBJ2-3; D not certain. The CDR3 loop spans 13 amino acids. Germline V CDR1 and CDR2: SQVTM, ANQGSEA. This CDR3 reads CSVDGQKADTRYF. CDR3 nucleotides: TGCAGCGTTGACGGCCAGAAGGCAGATACGCGGTATTTT.

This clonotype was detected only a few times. The CDR3, as DNA: TGCAGTGCTAGAGATAGCAGGGGGCTTCATAGCAATCAGCCCCAGCATTTT. Amino acids: CSARDSRGLHSNQPQHF. The rearrangement joins TRBV20-1 to TRBJ1-5; TRBD1 matches 8 bases. Germline CDR1 reads DFQATT; CDR2 reads SNEGSKA (reference sequence). The trim removed 0 bases at V and 0 bases at J, leaving 7 bases unmatched. The CDR3 is 17 amino acids.

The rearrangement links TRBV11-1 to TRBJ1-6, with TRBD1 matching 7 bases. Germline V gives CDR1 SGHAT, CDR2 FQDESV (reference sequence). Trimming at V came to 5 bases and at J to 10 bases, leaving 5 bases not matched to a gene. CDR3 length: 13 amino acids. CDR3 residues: CASSRLGGSPLHF. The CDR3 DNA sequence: TGTGCCAGCAGCAGACTAGGGGGCTCACCCCTCCACTTT.

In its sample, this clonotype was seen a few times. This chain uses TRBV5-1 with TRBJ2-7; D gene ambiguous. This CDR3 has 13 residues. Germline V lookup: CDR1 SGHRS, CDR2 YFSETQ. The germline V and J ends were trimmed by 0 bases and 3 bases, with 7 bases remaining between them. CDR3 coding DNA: TGCGCCAGCAGCTTGGAGACCGACTACGAGCAGTACTTC. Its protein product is CASSLETDYEQYF.

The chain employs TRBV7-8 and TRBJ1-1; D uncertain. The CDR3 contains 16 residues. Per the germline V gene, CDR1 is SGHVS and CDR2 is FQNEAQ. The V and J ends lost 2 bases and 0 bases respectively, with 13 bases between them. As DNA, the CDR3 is TGTGCCAGCAGCTTACGTGCCAACCTCATGAACACTGAAGCTTTCTTT. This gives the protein CASSLRANLMNTEAFF.

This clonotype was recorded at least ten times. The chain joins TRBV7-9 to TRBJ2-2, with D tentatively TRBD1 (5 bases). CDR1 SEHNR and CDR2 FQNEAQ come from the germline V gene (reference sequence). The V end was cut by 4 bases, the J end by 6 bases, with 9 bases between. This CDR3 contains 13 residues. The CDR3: CASSSQTAGELFF. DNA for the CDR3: TGTGCCAGCAGCTCCCAGACAGCCGGGGAGCTGTTTTTT.

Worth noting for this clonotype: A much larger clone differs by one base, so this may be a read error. The CDR3 protein is CSTRDSGGASWNEQFF. In DNA form, the CDR3 reads TGCAGTACTAGAGATAGTGGGGGGGCTAGTTGGAATGAGCAGTTCTTC. This chain connects TRBV20-1 to TRBJ2-1, with D perhaps TRBD2 (7 bases). In germline, CDR1 is DFQATT, CDR2 SNEGSKA (reference sequence). CDR3 length equals 16 residues.

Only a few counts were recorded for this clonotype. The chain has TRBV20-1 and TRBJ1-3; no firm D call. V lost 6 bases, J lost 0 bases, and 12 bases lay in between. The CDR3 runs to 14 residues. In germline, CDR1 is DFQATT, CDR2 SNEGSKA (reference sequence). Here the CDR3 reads CSAALRSSGNTIYF. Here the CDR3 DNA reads TGCAGTGCCGCGCTACGAAGCTCTGGAAACACCATATATTTT.

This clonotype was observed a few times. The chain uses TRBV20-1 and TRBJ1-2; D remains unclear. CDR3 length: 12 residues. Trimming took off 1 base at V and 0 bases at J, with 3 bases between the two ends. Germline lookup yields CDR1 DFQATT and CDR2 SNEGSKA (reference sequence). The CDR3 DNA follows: TGCAGTGCTAGAGTCCCTAACTATGGCTACACCTTC. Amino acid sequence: CSARVPNYGYTF.

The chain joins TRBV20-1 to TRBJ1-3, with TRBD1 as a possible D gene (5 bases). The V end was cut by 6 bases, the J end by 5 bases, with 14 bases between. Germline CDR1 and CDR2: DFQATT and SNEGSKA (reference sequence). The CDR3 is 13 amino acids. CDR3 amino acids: CSANRDRRNTIYF. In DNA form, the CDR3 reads TGCAGTGCCAACCGGGACCGCCGAAACACCATATATTTT.

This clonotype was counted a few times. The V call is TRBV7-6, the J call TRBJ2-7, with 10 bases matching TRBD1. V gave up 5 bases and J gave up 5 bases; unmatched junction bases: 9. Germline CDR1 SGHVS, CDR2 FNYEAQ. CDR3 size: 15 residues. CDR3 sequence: CASSLIDRGRNEQYF. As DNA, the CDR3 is TGTGCCAGCAGCCTGATCGACAGGGGGCGGAACGAGCAGTACTTC.

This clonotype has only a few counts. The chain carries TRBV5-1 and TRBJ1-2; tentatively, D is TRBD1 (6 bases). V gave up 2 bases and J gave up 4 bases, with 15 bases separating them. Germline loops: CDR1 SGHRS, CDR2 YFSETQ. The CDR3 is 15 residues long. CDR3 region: CASSFTSTGSYGYTF. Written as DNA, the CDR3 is TGCGCCAGCAGCTTTACCTCAACAGGGAGCTATGGCTACACCTTC.

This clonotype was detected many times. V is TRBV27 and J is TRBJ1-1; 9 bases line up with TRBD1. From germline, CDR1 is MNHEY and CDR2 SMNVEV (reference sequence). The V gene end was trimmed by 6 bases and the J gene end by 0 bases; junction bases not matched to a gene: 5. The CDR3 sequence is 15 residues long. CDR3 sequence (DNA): TGTGCCAGCAGCGTGACAGGGGGTATGAACACTGAAGCTTTCTTT. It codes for CASSVTGGMNTEAFF.

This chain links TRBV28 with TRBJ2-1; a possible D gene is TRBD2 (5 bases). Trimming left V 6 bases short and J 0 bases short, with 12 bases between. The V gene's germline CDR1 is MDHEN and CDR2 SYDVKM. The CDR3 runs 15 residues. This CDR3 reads CASRKRMPSYNEQFF. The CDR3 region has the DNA TGTGCCAGCAGGAAGCGGATGCCCTCCTACAATGAGCAGTTCTTC.

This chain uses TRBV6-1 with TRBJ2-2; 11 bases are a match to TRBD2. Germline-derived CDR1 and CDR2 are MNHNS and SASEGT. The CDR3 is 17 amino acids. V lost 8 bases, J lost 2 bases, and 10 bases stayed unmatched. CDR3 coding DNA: TGTGCCAGCCGGAGGAAAACTAGCGGGGGAAACACCGGGGAGCTGTTTTTT. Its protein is CASRRKTSGGNTGELFF.